The subject of this entry is one T cell receptor beta chain. Its antigen remains undetermined. No base-level quality is on record; no much larger clone is a single base apart. Reading the label with the study, this specimen's treatment or condition is: around 19 received Ad26.COV2.S at low or high dose, single or two shots; about 5 received placebo; per-sample allocation not given. Repertoires of vaccine and placebo recipients were sequenced from samples taken on day 63 after the first injection. Between 29 July and 7 August 2020, Cohort 1b enrolled 25 adults aged 18-55 years at one site in Boston, USA. As a vaccine, Ad26.COV2.S was a replication-incompetent adenovirus type 26 vector that expressed a prefusion-stabilized SARS-CoV-2 spike protein derived from the original Wuhan strain. The data originate from a study of Ad26.COV2.S vaccination and SARS-CoV-2 variants listed by TCRdb under 2021. About the investigation overall: Vaccine-arm donors were drawn from COV1001, a multicentre, randomized, double-blind, placebo-controlled phase I-IIa trial of Ad26.COV2.S in healthy adults. Ad26.COV2.S was administered intramuscularly at 5 x 10^10 or 1 x 10^11 viral particles, either as a single shot or as two shots given 56 days apart. TCRbeta repertoire sequencing was used to assess the specificity and breadth of SARS-CoV-2-reactive T cell receptors after Ad26.COV2.S vaccination. The TCR-sequenced set comprised approximately 30 samples: approximately 20 Ad26.COV2.S vaccine recipients, 5 placebo recipients and 8 SARS-CoV-2 convalescent individuals. Participants in the trial were split at random into five groups of five each, receiving low-dose or high-dose Ad26.COV2.S once or twice, or else placebo on both occasions. Blinding of investigators to trial group allocation was maintained during experiments and outcome assessment. Results the study describes overall, beyond this receptor: According to the authors, total T cell responses may have been underestimated by the TCR breadth and depth analyses. Higher spike-specific TCR breadth was observed in Ad26.COV2.S recipients than in placebo recipients (P = 0.0014). Comparing responses between vaccine doses or regimens was not something the study was powered to do. Vaccine and placebo recipients had comparable non-spike TCR breadth, which fits with the vaccine containing only spike. After vaccination, substantial breadth of spike-specific CD8+ and CD4+ T cell responses was reported.

Measured from the cysteine to the phenylalanine, the CDR3 is 16 residues long. Here the CDR3 DNA is all that survives: 48 bases in frame from base 1. V loses 5 bases at its end and J loses 9 bases; junction bases beyond the gene matches: 15. The germline V gene sets CDR1 to SGHTA and CDR2 to FQGNSA. The immunoSEQ Assay was the method used to sequence TCRbeta CDR3 regions. After extraction, genomic DNA underwent amplification by bias-controlled multiplex PCR, followed by high-throughput sequencing. As for how the authors treated the data: Collapsing and filtering of sequences were performed to quantify the absolute abundance of each unique TCRbeta CDR3 region. Usable DNA was measured by amplifying reference genes present in all nucleated cells, and TCRbeta template counts were normalized to that usable DNA to estimate T cell fraction. Repertoire TCRs were annotated as SARS-CoV-2-specific by exact matching of V gene, CDR3 amino acid sequence and J gene to a known reactive TCR set. MIRA supplied the reference SARS-CoV-2 TCR set, which was filtered for enrichment in COVID-19-positive ImmuneCODE repertoires so that public or cross-reactive TCRs were removed. Using the MIRA antigens, annotated TCRs were further analysed by specific ORF or by position within an ORF. Breadth was defined as the number of annotated unique rearrangements divided by the total number of unique productive rearrangements, and depth was defined as the summed frequency of the annotated unique rearrangements. Two-sided Wilcoxon rank-sum tests were applied when comparing TCR breadth between groups. The immuneACCESS repertoire file appears here via TCRdb, limited to in-frame rearrangements. These files lack a portion of the clones; in checked studies, under half of the deficit traces to unresolved V genes, and the cause of the others is not known. V and J calls and clone size are as listed in that table; D and trimming were resolved from the DNA. The sample includes 350,000 to 450,000 clones, with 92% observed a single time. The top ten clones comprise approximately 1.7% of the sample.

Sequenced here: peripheral blood, sampled in a trial of Ad26.COV2.S vaccine versus placebo. This TCR derives from a person aged 18-65 years who received the Ad26.COV2.S COVID-19 vaccine or a placebo. The sequence links TRBV7-2 to TRBJ2-1; 8 bases in the middle match TRBD2. The DNA sequence is TGTGCCAGCAGCCCCTCGGGCGGGGGGCGGAGAGGTGAGCAGTTCTTC. The resulting protein is CASSPSGGGRRGEQFF.